This TCR beta chain was sequenced for a study of T-cell reconstitution after alpha-beta-depleted transplantation in children. CDR3 length: 15 residues. Germline V CDR1 and CDR2: LGHNA, YSLEER. V shed 4 bases and J shed 0 bases, with 12 bases lying between them. TCRbeta library construction was performed incorporating unique molecular identifiers. One entry per CDR3 protein, called by TCRdb with MiXCR from the PCR reads. The sample holds hundreds of thousands of distinct CDR3 sequences; 15% to 20% are singletons and the top ten take around two fifths. Specimen: PBMCs, mostly from graft donor cells, collected 360 days after TCRalphabeta/CD19-depleted stem cell transplant. The receptor was derived from a male patient between 2 and 15 years old who had a stem cell transplant for acute lymphoblastic leukemia, so the T cells may come from the graft donor. This rearrangement joins TRBV4-3 to TRBJ1-2, with D possibly matching TRBD1 (6 bases). Here the CDR3 DNA reads TGCGCCAGCAGCCGAAGGGACATCCCTAACTATGGCTACACCTTC. It yields the protein CASSRRDIPNYGYTF.